A single sample gave rise to the 11 T cell receptor beta chains below, sequenced in a study of Ad26.COV2.S vaccination and SARS-CoV-2 variants. The treatment denotes: around 19 received Ad26.COV2.S at low or high dose, single or two shots; five or six received placebo; per-sample allocation not given. Specimens were obtained on day 63 following the first vaccine or placebo injection. Repertoires were generated with immunoSEQ multiplex PCR, while TCRdb's copy carries only in-frame clones and drops some. The repertoire has about 440,000 clones, roughly 91% of them found once; the top ten carry around 4.5%. The material sequenced was peripheral blood, taken in a trial of Ad26.COV2.S vaccine versus placebo. The receptors here all came from a person aged 18 to 65 who received the Ad26.COV2.S COVID-19 vaccine or a placebo.

The chain is built from TRBV10-3 and TRBJ2-7; the D is unclear. The CDR3 has 15 residues. V was shortened by 2 bases and J by 2 bases, with 13 bases between the two germline ends. Germline CDR1 ENHRY, CDR2 SYGVKD. The CDR3 region has the DNA TGTGCCATCAGTGAGATTCAGCCAACGGCCTACGAGCAGTACTTC. It specifies CAISEIQPTAYEQYF.

This rearrangement joins TRBV18 to TRBJ2-5; D is ambiguous. The V end lost 2 bases, the J end lost 0 bases, and 1 base lay between the germline ends. CDR3 size: 12 residues. The V gene's germline CDR1 is KGHSH and CDR2 LQKENI. CDR3 sequence (DNA): TGTGCCAGCTCACCAGACCAAGAGACCCAGTACTTC. Protein product: CASSPDQETQYF.

V is TRBV5-1 and J is TRBJ1-3; 8 bases line up with TRBD1. Germline V CDR1 and CDR2: SGHRS, YFSETQ. The CDR3 extends over 15 amino acids. V gave up 4 bases and J gave up 0 bases; unmatched junction bases: 3. The CDR3 nucleotides are TGCGCCAGCAGCACCGGGACAGGCTCTGGAAACACCATATATTTT. Translation: CASSTGTGSGNTIYF.

The chain uses TRBV18 and TRBJ1-2; no reliable D call. Trimming removed 3 bases at V and 1 base at J, with 9 bases between. Per germline, CDR1 KGHSH and CDR2 LQKENI. The CDR3 consists of 14 residues. The CDR3 DNA is TGTGCCAGCTCACCGACCGAGGGTAACTATGGCTACACCTTC. This translates into CASSPTEGNYGYTF. Based on the CDR3 plus reference TRBV18 and TRBJ1-2, the full variable domain is NAGVMQNPRHLVRRRGQEARLRCSPMKGHSHVYWYRQLPEEGLKFMVYLQKENIIDESGMPKERFSAEFPKEGPSILRIQQVVRGDSAAYFCASSPTEGNYGYTFGSGTRLTVV.

In regard to this clone: Other DNA sequences from this sample encode an identical CDR3 as well. V usage is TRBV9 and J usage is TRBJ2-5; TRBD1 aligns across 9 bases. Germline V gives CDR1 SGDLS, CDR2 YYNGEE. The CDR3 length is 13 residues. Trimming took 2 bases from V and 5 from J; bases not matched to a gene: 1. The CDR3 region has the DNA TGTGCCAGCAGCGTGACAGGGGGGGAGACCCAGTACTTC. Residues: CASSVTGGETQYF.

V gene TRBV28 combines with J gene TRBJ1-4; D remains ambiguous. Germline CDR1 reads MDHEN; CDR2 reads SYDVKM. Trimming took off 2 bases at V and 6 bases at J, with 10 bases between the two ends. The CDR3 is made up of 14 amino acids. This CDR3 is CASSLGGGDEKLFF. The CDR3 DNA reads as TGTGCCAGCAGTTTAGGTGGCGGGGATGAAAAACTGTTTTTT.

The rearrangement links TRBV4-3 to TRBJ1-5; weak D call: TRBD1 (5 bases). CDR1 and CDR2 from the germline V gene are LGHNA and YSLEER. This CDR3 comprises 18 residues. The V and J ends lost 0 bases and 0 bases respectively, with 15 bases between them. CDR3 residues: CASSQEGVRIYSNQPQHF. The CDR3 region has the DNA TGCGCCAGCAGCCAAGAAGGGGTCAGAATCTATAGCAATCAGCCCCAGCATTTT.

The chain carries TRBV28 and TRBJ1-5; D is ambiguous. V lost 7 bases and J lost 1, with 11 bases in between. Germline V gene lookup returns CDR1 MDHEN and CDR2 SYDVKM. The CDR3 covers 14 residues. In nucleotides, the CDR3 is TGTGCCAGCATATCACACCTAAGCAATCAGCCCCAGCATTTT. Its translation: CASISHLSNQPQHF. The full variable domain, completed using reference TRBV28 and TRBJ1-5, is DVKVTQSSRYLVKRTGEKVFLECVQDMDHENMFWYRQDPGLGLRLIYFSYDVKMKEKGDIPEGYSVSREKKERFSLILESASTNQTSMYLCASISHLSNQPQHFGDGTRLSIL.

The gene calls are TRBV5-1 and TRBJ2-7; TRBD2 matches at 8 bases. V shed 2 bases, J shed 3 bases, and the junction held 7 bases outside the gene matches. This CDR3 is 15 amino acids long. CDR1 and CDR2 (germline): SGHRS, YFSETQ. The CDR3 region has the DNA TGCGCCAGCAGCTTCCAAGGGACTAGTAACTACGAGCAGTACTTC. Its translation is CASSFQGTSNYEQYF.

This chain uses TRBV7-2 with TRBJ2-7; 8 bases map to TRBD2. The V segment lost 2 bases and the J segment 2 bases; nucleotides outside the gene matches: 11. Germline loops: CDR1 SGHTA, CDR2 FQGNSA. The CDR3 consists of 17 residues. The CDR3 is CASSLRGPLAVPYEQYF. In nucleotides, the CDR3 is TGTGCCAGCAGCTTAAGGGGCCCACTAGCGGTACCCTACGAGCAGTACTTC.

J is TRBJ1-3 and V is TRBV6-5, with a possible D match to TRBD1 (6 bases). CDR3 length: 13 residues. Trimming cost V 4 bases and J 8 bases, with 12 bases left between them. Germline CDR1 and CDR2: MNHEY and SVGAGI. As DNA, the CDR3 is TGTGCCAGCAGTTCTCTAGGGGGGGACACCATATATTTT. Translation: CASSSLGGDTIYF.